The present T cell receptor beta chain was sequenced within a study of shared T cell receptors in the human thymus. The table came from immunoSEQ multiplex PCR; TCRdb's copy has only in-frame clones and leaves some out. The profile shows more than 550,000 clones, around 85% of them singletons. In addition, the sample was reused for a study of human thymus T cells. According to that study: Donors were healthy Finnish babies undergoing corrective operations for congenital heart defects. Resections removed during corrective heart surgery provided the thymus tissue used. Apparent bias marked the V and J gene usage of thymic and blood repertoires. Related research described strongly overlapping thymic repertoires in unrelated people.

The TCR was taken from a girl in the first two years of life with a congenital heart defect. The material sequenced was thymocytes.

CDR3 amino acids: CASSLQGADTDTQYF. DNA for the CDR3: TGTGCCAGCAGCCTACAGGGGGCTGACACAGATACGCAGTATTTT. This sequence joins TRBV9 and TRBJ2-3; TRBD1 matches at 9 bases. CDR3 size: 15 residues. V gave up 4 bases and J gave up 2 bases; unmatched junction bases: 5. Germline CDR1 is SGDLS and CDR2 is YYNGEE.